The clone carrying this T cell receptor beta chain was observed a few times. This entry belongs to a study of regulatory T cells in long-lasting Graves disease. Both iRepertoire HTBI primers and Arm-PCR of CDR3 regions were used to build the TCR beta libraries. TCRdb reanalysed the multiplex PCR reads using MiXCR and keeps one entry per CDR3 protein. The profile shows roughly 700,000 distinct CDR3 sequences, 25% to 35% of them singletons. Trimming took 6 bases from V and 0 from J, leaving 12 bases between them. Germline CDR1 ENHRY, CDR2 SYGVKD. This CDR3 has 15 amino acids. The time point here: persistent/refractory GD, antithyroid drugs over 5 years with positive TRAb. RNA isolated from PBMCs was used to make the TCR library. An endocrinology department in Xi'an, China, supplied the patients.

The clonotype comes from a female donor with Graves disease. The rearrangement links TRBV10-3 to TRBJ1-5; the D gene is possibly TRBD1 (5 bases). This specimen was peripheral blood mononuclear cells (PBMCs), taken when the disease was refractory, from a patient treated with antithyroid drugs. The CDR3 DNA follows: TGTGCCATCAGCAGAACAGGTAATAGCAATCAGCCCCAGCATTTT. This codes for CAISRTGNSNQPQHF.